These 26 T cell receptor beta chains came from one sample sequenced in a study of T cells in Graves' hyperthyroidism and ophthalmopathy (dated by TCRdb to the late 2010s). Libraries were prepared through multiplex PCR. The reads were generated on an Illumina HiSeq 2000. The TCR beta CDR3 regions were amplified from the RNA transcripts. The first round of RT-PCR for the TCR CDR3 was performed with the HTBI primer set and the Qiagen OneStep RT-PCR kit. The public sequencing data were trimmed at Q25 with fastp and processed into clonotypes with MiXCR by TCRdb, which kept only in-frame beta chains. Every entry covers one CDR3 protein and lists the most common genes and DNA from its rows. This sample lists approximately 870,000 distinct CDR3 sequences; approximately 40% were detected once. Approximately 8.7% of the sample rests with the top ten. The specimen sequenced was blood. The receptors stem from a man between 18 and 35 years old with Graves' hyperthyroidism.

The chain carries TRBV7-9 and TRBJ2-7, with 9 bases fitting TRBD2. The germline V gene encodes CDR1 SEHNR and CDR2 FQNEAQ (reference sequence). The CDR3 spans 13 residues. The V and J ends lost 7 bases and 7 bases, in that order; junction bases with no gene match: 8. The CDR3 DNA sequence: TGTGCCAGCACCGGGGTAGCGGGGGTTGAGCAGTACTTC. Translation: CASTGVAGVEQYF. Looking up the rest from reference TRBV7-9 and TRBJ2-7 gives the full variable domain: DTGVSQNPRHKITKRGQNVTFRCDPISEHNRLYWYRQTLGQGPEFLTYFQNEAQLEKSRLLSDRFSAERPKGSFSTLEIQRTEQGDSAMYLCASTGVAGVEQYFGPGTRLTVT.

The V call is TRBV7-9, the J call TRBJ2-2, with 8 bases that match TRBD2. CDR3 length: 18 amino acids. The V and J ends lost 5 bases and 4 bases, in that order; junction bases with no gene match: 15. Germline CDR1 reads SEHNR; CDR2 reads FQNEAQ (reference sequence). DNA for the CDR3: TGTGCCAGCAGCCTGATGCGTGGGCTAGCGGGCCTCACCGGGGAGCTGTTTTTT. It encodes CASSLMRGLAGLTGELFF.

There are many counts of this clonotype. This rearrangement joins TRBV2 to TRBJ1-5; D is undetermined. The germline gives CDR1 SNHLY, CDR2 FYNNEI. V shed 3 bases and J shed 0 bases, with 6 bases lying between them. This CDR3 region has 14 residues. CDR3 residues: CASSDSYSNQPQHF. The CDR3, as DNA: TGTGCCAGCAGTGACAGCTATAGCAATCAGCCCCAGCATTTT.

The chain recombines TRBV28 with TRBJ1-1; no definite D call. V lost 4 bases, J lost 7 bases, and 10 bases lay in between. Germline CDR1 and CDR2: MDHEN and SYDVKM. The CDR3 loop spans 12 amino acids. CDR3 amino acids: CASSSPYDEAFF. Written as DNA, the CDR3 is TGTGCCAGCAGTTCCCCTTACGATGAAGCTTTCTTT.

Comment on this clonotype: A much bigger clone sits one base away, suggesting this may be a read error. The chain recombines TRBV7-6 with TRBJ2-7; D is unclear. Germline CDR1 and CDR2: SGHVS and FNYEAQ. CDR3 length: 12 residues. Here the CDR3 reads CASSSGNYERYF. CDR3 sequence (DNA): TGTGCCAGCAGCTCGGGCAACTACGAGCGGTACTTC.

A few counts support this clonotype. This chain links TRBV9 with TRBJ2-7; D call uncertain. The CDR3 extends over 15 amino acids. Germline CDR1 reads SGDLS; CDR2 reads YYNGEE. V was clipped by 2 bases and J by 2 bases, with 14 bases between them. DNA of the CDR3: TGTGCCAGCAGCGTTTCTTACTATGCGCCCTACGAGCAGTACTTC. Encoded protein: CASSVSYYAPYEQYF.

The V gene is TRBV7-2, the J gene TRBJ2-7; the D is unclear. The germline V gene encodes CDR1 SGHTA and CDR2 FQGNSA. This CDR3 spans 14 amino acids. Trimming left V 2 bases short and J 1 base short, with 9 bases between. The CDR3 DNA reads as TGTGCCAGCAGCTTATCCGAAAGATCCTACGAGCAGTACTTC. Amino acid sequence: CASSLSERSYEQYF.

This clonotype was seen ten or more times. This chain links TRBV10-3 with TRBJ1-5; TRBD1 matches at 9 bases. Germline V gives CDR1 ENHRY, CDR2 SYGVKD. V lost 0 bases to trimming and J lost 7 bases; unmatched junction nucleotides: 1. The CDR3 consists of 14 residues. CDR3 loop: CAISESQGAQPQHF. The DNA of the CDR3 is TGTGCCATCAGTGAGTCACAGGGGGCCCAGCCCCAGCATTTT.

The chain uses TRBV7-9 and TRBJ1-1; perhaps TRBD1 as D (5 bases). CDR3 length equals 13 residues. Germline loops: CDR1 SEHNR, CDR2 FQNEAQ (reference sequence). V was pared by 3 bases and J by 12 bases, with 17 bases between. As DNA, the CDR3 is TGTGCCAGCAGCTTGGCCGGGGGGTTCGGATCTTTCTTT. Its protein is CASSLAGGFGSFF.

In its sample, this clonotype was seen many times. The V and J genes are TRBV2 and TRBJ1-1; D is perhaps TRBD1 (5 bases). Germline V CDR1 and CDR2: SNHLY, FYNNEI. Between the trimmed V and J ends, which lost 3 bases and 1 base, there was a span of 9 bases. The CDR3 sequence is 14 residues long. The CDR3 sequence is CASSDMGTNTEAFF. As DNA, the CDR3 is TGTGCCAGCAGTGATATGGGGACGAACACTGAAGCTTTCTTT.

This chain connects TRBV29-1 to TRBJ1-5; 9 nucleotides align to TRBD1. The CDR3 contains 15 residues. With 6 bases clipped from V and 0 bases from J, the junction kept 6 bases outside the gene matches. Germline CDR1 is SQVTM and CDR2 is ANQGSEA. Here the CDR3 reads CSVAQQGASNQPQHF. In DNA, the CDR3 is TGCAGCGTCGCCCAACAGGGGGCTAGCAATCAGCCCCAGCATTTT.

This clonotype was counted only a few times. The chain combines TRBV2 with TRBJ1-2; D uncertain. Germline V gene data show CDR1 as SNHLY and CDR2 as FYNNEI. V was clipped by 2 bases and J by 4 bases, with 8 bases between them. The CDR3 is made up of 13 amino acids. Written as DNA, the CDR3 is TGTGCCAGCAGTGAACAGACGGGCTATGGCTACACCTTC. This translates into CASSEQTGYGYTF.

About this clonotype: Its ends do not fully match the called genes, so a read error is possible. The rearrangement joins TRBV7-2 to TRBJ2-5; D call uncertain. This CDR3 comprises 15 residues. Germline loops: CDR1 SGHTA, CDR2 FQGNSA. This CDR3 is CAGSLILAGQETQYF. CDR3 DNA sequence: TGTGCCGGCAGCTTAATCTTGGCCGGGCAAGAGACCCAGTACTTC.

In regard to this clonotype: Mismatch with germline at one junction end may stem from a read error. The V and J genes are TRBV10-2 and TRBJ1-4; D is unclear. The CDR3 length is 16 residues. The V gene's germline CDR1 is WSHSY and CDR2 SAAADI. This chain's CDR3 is CASSGAVATTNEKLFF. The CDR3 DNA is TGTGCCAGCAGCGGAGCGGTAGCTACAACTAATGAAAAACTGTTTTTT.

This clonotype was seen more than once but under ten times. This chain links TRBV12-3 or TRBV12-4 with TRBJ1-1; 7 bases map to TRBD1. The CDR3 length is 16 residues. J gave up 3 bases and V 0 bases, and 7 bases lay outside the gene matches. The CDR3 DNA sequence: TGTGCCAGCAGTTTAGCGGCGGACAGGCTGGACACTGAAGCTTTCTTT. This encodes CASSLAADRLDTEAFF.

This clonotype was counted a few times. In DNA, the CDR3 is TGTGCCAGTAGTAAGAGTCGGCCAGAGATATACGAGCAGTACTTC. The encoded protein is CASSKSRPEIYEQYF. This chain connects TRBV19 to TRBJ2-7; D call uncertain. This CDR3 has 15 amino acids. Trimming removed 4 bases at V and 4 bases at J, with 17 bases between. Per germline, CDR1 LNHDA and CDR2 SQIVND (reference sequence).

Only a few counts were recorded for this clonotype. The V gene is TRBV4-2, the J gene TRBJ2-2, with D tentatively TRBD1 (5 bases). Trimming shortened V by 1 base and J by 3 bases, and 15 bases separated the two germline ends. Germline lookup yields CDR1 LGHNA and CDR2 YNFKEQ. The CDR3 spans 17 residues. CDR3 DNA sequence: TGTGCCAGCAGCCAAGTCGTTCCTAGGGGTGACACCGGGGAGCTGTTTTTT. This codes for CASSQVVPRGDTGELFF.

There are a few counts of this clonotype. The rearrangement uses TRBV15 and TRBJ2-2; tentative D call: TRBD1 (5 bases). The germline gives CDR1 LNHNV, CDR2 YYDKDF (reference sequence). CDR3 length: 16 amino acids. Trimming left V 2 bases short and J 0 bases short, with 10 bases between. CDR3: CATSRPQGANTGELFF. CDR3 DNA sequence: TGTGCCACCAGCAGACCTCAGGGCGCGAACACCGGGGAGCTGTTTTTT.

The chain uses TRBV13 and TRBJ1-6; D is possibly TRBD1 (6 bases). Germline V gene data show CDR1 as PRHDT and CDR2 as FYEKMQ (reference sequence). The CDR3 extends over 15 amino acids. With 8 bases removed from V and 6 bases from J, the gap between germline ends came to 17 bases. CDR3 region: CASGVKGEINSPLHF. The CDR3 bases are TGTGCCAGCGGGGTAAAGGGGGAAATTAATTCACCCCTCCACTTT.

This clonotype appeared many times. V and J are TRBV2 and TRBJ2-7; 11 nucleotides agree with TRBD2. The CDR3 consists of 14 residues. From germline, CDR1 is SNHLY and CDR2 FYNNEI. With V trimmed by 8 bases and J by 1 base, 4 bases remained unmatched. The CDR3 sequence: CASAGTSGSYEQYF. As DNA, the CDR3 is TGTGCCAGCGCCGGGACTAGCGGTTCCTACGAGCAGTACTTC.

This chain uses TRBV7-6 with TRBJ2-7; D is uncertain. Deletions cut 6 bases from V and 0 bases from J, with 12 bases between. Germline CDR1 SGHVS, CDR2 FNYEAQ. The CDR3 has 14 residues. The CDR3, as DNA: TGTGCCAGCAGTTATGGCAGCAGCTCCTACGAGCAGTACTTC. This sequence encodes CASSYGSSSYEQYF.

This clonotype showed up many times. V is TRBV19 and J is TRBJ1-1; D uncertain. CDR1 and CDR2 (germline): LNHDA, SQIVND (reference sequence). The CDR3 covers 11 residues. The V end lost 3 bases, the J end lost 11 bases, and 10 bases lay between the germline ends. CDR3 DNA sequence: TGTGCCAGTAGTATCGTCCAGTATGCTTTCTTT. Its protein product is CASSIVQYAFF. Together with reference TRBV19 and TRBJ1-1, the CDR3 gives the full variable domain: DGGITQSPKYLFRKEGQNVTLSCEQNLNHDAMYWYRQDPGQGLRLIYYSQIVNDFQKGDIAEGYSVSREKKESFPLTVTSAQKNPTAFYLCASSIVQYAFFGQGTRLTVV.

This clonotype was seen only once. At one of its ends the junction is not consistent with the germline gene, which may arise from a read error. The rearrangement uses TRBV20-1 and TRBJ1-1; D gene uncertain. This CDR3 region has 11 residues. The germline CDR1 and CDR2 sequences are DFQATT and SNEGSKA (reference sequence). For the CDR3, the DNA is TGCAGTGCAAGAGAGGACGCTGAAGCTTTCTTT. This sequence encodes CSAREDAEAFF.

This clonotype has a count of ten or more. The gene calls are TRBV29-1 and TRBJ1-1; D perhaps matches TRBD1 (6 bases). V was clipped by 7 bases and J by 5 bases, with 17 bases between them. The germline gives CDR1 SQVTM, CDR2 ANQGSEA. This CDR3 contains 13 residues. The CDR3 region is CSASRQDQTEAFF. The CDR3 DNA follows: TGCAGCGCATCCAGACAGGACCAAACTGAAGCTTTCTTT.

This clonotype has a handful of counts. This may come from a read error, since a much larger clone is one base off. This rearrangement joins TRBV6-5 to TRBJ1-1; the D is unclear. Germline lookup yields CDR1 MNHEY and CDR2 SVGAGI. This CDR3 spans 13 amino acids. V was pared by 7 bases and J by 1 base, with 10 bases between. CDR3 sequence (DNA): TGTGCCAGCACCGAACGGGGGAACACTGAAGCTTTCTTT. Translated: CASTERGNTEAFF.

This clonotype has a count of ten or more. In nucleotides, the CDR3 is TGCGCCAGCAGCTTGGTTCAGGAAGATGAAAAACTGTTTTTT. Residues: CASSLVQEDEKLFF. V and J are TRBV5-1 and TRBJ1-4; no clear D gene. The germline CDR1 and CDR2 sequences are SGHRS and YFSETQ. The CDR3 has 14 amino acids. Between the trimmed V and J ends, which lost 0 bases and 6 bases, there was a span of 9 bases.